Following are 23 T cell receptor beta chains from one sample sequenced in a study of T cells in Graves' hyperthyroidism and ophthalmopathy. TCR beta CDR3 region amplification was performed from RNA transcripts. A set of HTBI primers served as the primers for a first-round RT-PCR of the TCR CDR3. TCRdb reprocessed the multiplex PCR reads with MiXCR, giving one entry per CDR3 protein. The profile shows about 640,000 distinct CDR3 sequences, less than 25% of them singletons. The material sequenced was blood. The receptors originated from a man aged 25-40 years with Graves' ophthalmopathy.

In its sample, this clonotype was seen a few times. The chain recombines TRBV14 with TRBJ2-7, with 8 bases matching TRBD2. The germline gives CDR1 SGHDN, CDR2 FVKESK. Losses at the gene ends were 4 bases for V and 6 bases for J; bases not matched to a gene: 8. This CDR3 has 14 amino acids. CDR3 loop: CASSPSLAGTEQYF. The CDR3, as DNA: TGTGCCAGCAGCCCCTCCTTAGCGGGGACCGAGCAGTACTTC.

This clonotype was observed many times. The CDR3 sequence: CASSLIRAGEREQFF. CDR3 sequence (DNA): TGCGCCAGCAGCTTGATTCGGGCGGGAGAACGTGAGCAGTTCTTC. This chain uses TRBV5-1 with TRBJ2-1; 7 bases agree with TRBD2. Germline values: CDR1 SGHRS, CDR2 YFSETQ. The CDR3 loop spans 15 amino acids. V lost 1 base, J lost 9 bases, and 10 bases stayed unmatched.

This clonotype came up a few times. The V call is TRBV4-1, the J call TRBJ2-7; unclear D gene. V dropped 4 bases and J dropped 1 base, with 14 bases sitting between them. Germline V gene lookup returns CDR1 MGHRA and CDR2 YSYEKL. This CDR3 comprises 15 residues. The CDR3 bases are TGCGCCAGCAGCCGAACTTTCTCCGGGTCCTACGAGCAGTACTTC. It encodes CASSRTFSGSYEQYF.

This clonotype was seen many times. This chain connects TRBV20-1 to TRBJ2-5; 8 nucleotides agree with TRBD2. From germline, CDR1 is DFQATT and CDR2 SNEGSKA (reference sequence). J lost 3 bases, V lost 1 base, and 4 bases had no gene match. The length of the CDR3 is 14 residues. The CDR3: CSARVGSGKETQYF. In DNA, the CDR3 is TGCAGTGCTAGAGTTGGTAGCGGGAAAGAGACCCAGTACTTC.

This clonotype was seen a handful of times. The chain uses TRBV2 and TRBJ2-6; 7 nucleotides match TRBD2. This CDR3 region has 16 residues. J gave up 1 base and V 6 bases, and 6 bases lay outside the gene matches. Germline V gene sequence: CDR1 SNHLY, CDR2 FYNNEI. The CDR3 spells CASSPRTSSGANVLTF. The CDR3, as DNA: TGTGCCAGCAGCCCCCGGACTAGTTCTGGGGCCAACGTCCTGACTTTC.

The sample holds many counts of this clonotype. The rearrangement links TRBV28 to TRBJ2-3; D is perhaps TRBD2 (6 bases). With 6 bases removed from V and 5 bases from J, the gap between germline ends came to 15 bases. CDR3 length: 14 amino acids. Germline CDR1 is MDHEN and CDR2 is SYDVKM. Here the CDR3 reads CASSVGGQGDTQYF. The CDR3 DNA reads as TGTGCCAGCAGCGTTGGAGGGCAGGGAGATACGCAGTATTTT.

The V and J genes are TRBV6-1 and TRBJ1-1; no clear D. V lost 2 bases and J 10 bases, leaving 11 bases between the germline ends. The CDR3 is made up of 12 amino acids. Germline lookup yields CDR1 MNHNS and CDR2 SASEGT. CDR3 bases: TGTGCCAGCAGTGAACAGGCGGCAGCAGCTTTCTTT. This encodes CASSEQAAAAFF.

This clonotype was recorded a few times. The V gene is TRBV6-2 or TRBV6-3, the J gene TRBJ2-1, with TRBD2 matching over 11 bases. Germline lookup yields CDR1 MNHEY and CDR2 SVGEGT. The CDR3 has 15 amino acids. Losses at the gene ends were 6 bases for V and 5 bases for J; bases not matched to a gene: 6. The CDR3 loop reads CASSLTSGSNNEQFF. CDR3 nucleotide sequence: TGTGCCAGCAGCCTCACTAGCGGGAGTAACAATGAGCAGTTCTTC.

Points on this clonotype: Just one base apart from a much larger clone, this may be a read error. The chain combines TRBV12-3 or TRBV12-4 with TRBJ2-7; perhaps TRBD1 as D (5 bases). V was pared by 5 bases and J by 3 bases, with 20 bases between. The CDR3 consists of 16 residues. The CDR3 region has the DNA TGTGCCAGCAGTCTCGGAAGTATAGGGGTCCACTACGAGCAGTACTTC. Translating it yields CASSLGSIGVHYEQYF.

This clonotype has only a few counts. The chain employs TRBV30 and TRBJ2-7; D may be TRBD1 (5 bases). In germline, CDR1 is GTSNPN, CDR2 SVGIG (reference sequence). Trimming removed 4 bases from V and 0 bases from J, with 7 bases in between. CDR3 length: 12 residues. The CDR3, as DNA: TGTGCCTGGACTGACAGCTCCTACGAGCAGTACTTC. Protein sequence: CAWTDSSYEQYF.

This clonotype appeared many times. The V and J genes are TRBV14 and TRBJ2-7; D gene uncertain. V was clipped by 1 base and J by 5 bases, with 9 bases between them. The CDR3 has 13 amino acids. Germline V CDR1 and CDR2: SGHDN, FVKESK. The CDR3 spells CASSQGWSDEQYF. The DNA for the CDR3 is TGTGCCAGCAGCCAAGGGTGGTCAGACGAGCAGTACTTC. Filled out from reference TRBV14 and TRBJ2-7, the complete variable domain reads EAGVTQFPSHSVIEKGQTVTLRCDPISGHDNLYWYRRVMGKEIKFLLHFVKESKQDESGMPNNRFLAERTGGTYSTLKVQPAELEDSGVYFCASSQGWSDEQYFGPGTRLTVT.

This clonotype occurred a few times. CDR3 sequence: CASSPNYGYTF. The CDR3 bases are TGTGCCAGCAGCCCCAACTATGGCTACACCTTC. This sequence joins TRBV28 and TRBJ1-2; D is uncertain. V lost 6 bases, J lost 2 bases, and 4 bases lay in between. Germline V gene sequence: CDR1 MDHEN, CDR2 SYDVKM. The CDR3 is 11 amino acids.

This sequence joins TRBV6-2 or TRBV6-3 and TRBJ1-2; 8 bases align to TRBD1. Germline lookup yields CDR1 MNHEY and CDR2 SVGEGT. This CDR3 contains 14 residues. Losses at the gene ends were 7 bases for V and 3 bases for J; bases not matched to a gene: 7. The CDR3 region has the DNA TGTGCCAGCACCCTGGACAGGGAGGACTATGGCTACACCTTC. It codes for CASTLDREDYGYTF.

This clonotype was detected only a few times. V and J are TRBV20-1 and TRBJ1-5, with 7 nucleotides matching TRBD1. V was pared by 3 bases and J by 8 bases, with 7 bases of the junction left unmatched. The CDR3 covers 13 residues. Per the germline V gene, CDR1 is DFQATT and CDR2 is SNEGSKA (reference sequence). The CDR3: CSASMTGKEPQHF. In DNA form, the CDR3 reads TGCAGTGCTAGTATGACAGGGAAGGAGCCCCAGCATTTT.

This clonotype was seen a handful of times. Here the CDR3 reads CASSPYRVGGELFF. DNA of the CDR3: TGTGCCAGCAGCCCCTACAGGGTGGGCGGGGAGCTGTTTTTT. The J gene is TRBJ2-2, the V gene TRBV7-3; possibly TRBD1 for D (6 bases). The CDR3 runs 14 residues. V lost 5 bases and J lost 7, with 14 bases in between. Germline V gene data show CDR1 as SGHTA and CDR2 as FQGTGA.

Only a few counts were recorded for this clonotype. The V call is TRBV6-1, the J call TRBJ2-7, with 13 bases lining up with TRBD2. With 6 bases clipped from V and 2 bases from J, the junction kept 4 bases outside the gene matches. This CDR3 is 15 amino acids long. Germline CDR1 is MNHNS and CDR2 is SASEGT. The CDR3 DNA sequence: TGTGCCAGCAGGCAGGGACTAGCGGGAACCTACGAGCAGTACTTC. Translation: CASRQGLAGTYEQYF.

This clonotype was detected a few times. This may come from a read error, since a much larger clone is one base off. CDR3 loop: CASSKTGSNQPQHF. The CDR3 bases are TGTGCCAGCAGTAAGACAGGTAGCAATCAGCCCCAGCATTTT. The chain uses TRBV6-1 and TRBJ1-5, with D possibly being TRBD1 (6 bases). The CDR3 runs to 14 residues. V lost 5 bases to trimming and J lost 0 bases, with 8 bases between them. Germline CDR1 is MNHNS and CDR2 is SASEGT.

A few counts support this clonotype. The V and J genes are TRBV4-1 and TRBJ1-1, with TRBD1 identical over 8 bases. The CDR3 is 17 amino acids. Trimming removed 4 bases from V and 8 bases from J; junction bases left unmatched: 18. The germline gives CDR1 MGHRA, CDR2 YSYEKL. In DNA, the CDR3 is TGCGCCAGCAGCCTATCCGGGACAGGAACTGCAGGTACGGAAGCTTTCTTT. It yields the protein CASSLSGTGTAGTEAFF.

The rearrangement uses TRBV6-1 and TRBJ2-7; tentatively, D is TRBD2 (6 bases). In germline, CDR1 is MNHNS, CDR2 SASEGT. This CDR3 is built from 18 residues. Between the trimmed V and J ends, which lost 3 bases and 4 bases, there was a span of 25 bases. The CDR3 reads CASSDLLSPGLPLYEQYF. CDR3 nucleotides: TGTGCCAGCAGTGACCTCCTGAGCCCGGGACTGCCGCTTTACGAGCAGTACTTC.

The gene calls are TRBV4-2 and TRBJ1-1; 8 nucleotides align to TRBD1. CDR3 length equals 15 residues. The germline CDR1 and CDR2 sequences are LGHNA and YNFKEQ. The J segment lost 1 base and the V segment lost 1 base, leaving 2 bases of the junction unmatched. The CDR3 coding sequence is TGTGCCAGCAGCCAAGGGACAGGGCCGAACACTGAAGCTTTCTTT. Its protein product is CASSQGTGPNTEAFF.

This clonotype came up many times. This rearrangement joins TRBV11-1 to TRBJ2-7; no reliable D call. CDR1 is SGHAT, CDR2 FQDESV, per germline (reference sequence). V was cut by 2 bases and J by 3 bases, with 11 bases left in between. The CDR3 length is 14 residues. Written as DNA, the CDR3 is TGTGCCAGCAGCTTAATAACTGCTGACTACGAGCAGTACTTC. Protein: CASSLITADYEQYF. The full variable domain, completed using reference TRBV11-1 and TRBJ2-7, is EAEVAQSPRYKITEKSQAVAFWCDPISGHATLYWYRQILGQGPELLVQFQDESVVDDSQLPKDRFSAERLKGVDSTLKIQPAELGDSAMYLCASSLITADYEQYFGPGTRLTVT.

The V gene is TRBV28, the J gene TRBJ2-7, with TRBD2 matching 13 bases. V trimming: 2 bases; J trimming: 0 bases; junction bases outside the gene matches: 10. Germline V gives CDR1 MDHEN, CDR2 SYDVKM. CDR3 length equals 19 residues. The chain's CDR3 is CASSLAGLAGERNSYEQYF. The CDR3 nucleotides are TGTGCCAGCAGTTTAGCCGGACTAGCGGGAGAACGTAACTCCTACGAGCAGTACTTC.

This clonotype was counted between two and nine times. The chain couples TRBV6-5 to TRBJ1-6, with a tentative D call TRBD1 (6 bases). Trimming stripped 4 bases from V and 14 bases from J, with 18 bases between. The CDR3 extends over 14 amino acids. Germline CDR1 reads MNHEY; CDR2 reads SVGAGI. CDR3 residues: CASSFDPGATALHF. The CDR3 DNA is TGTGCCAGCAGTTTCGACCCAGGGGCTACGGCCCTCCACTTT.